Reported below is one T cell receptor (beta chain). Trimming cost V 5 bases and J 2 bases, with 9 bases left between them. CDR3 length: 13 amino acids. Per the germline V gene, CDR1 is SEHNR and CDR2 is FQNEAQ (reference sequence). The data belong to a study of radiation and T cells in renal cell carcinoma. Study details: Nephrectomy followed 15 Gy stereotactic body radiation by 4 weeks.

The protocol was immunoSEQ multiplex PCR, while the TCRdb copy is restricted to in-frame clones and leaves out a portion. The sample gives some 130,000 clones, around 89% of which show up once; about 5% is in the top ten. Documented time point: blood 2 weeks post-SBRT. Treatment reported: 15 Gy SBRT to primary tumor, nephrectomy 4 weeks later. Radiation-treated patients gave blood at baseline, week 2 and week 4. The clonotype was recovered from a woman aged 70-85 years with renal cell carcinoma. V gene TRBV7-9 combines with J gene TRBJ1-2, with no clear D. The sequenced sample was blood, obtained from a patient whose treatment included radiotherapy and nephrectomy. The CDR3 DNA reads TGTGCCAGCAGCCGGACGGGCAACTATGGCTACACCTTC. Protein product: CASSRTGNYGYTF.